This T cell receptor beta chain was recorded in a study of blood T cell repertoires in COVID-19. Produced via immunoSEQ multiplex PCR; TCRdb's table is partial and in-frame only. The sample has under 100,000 clones; more than 75% are singletons. This CDR3 comprises 14 residues. The V gene's germline CDR1 is SGDLS and CDR2 YYNGEE. V gave up 2 bases and J gave up 0 bases; unmatched junction bases: 2. The TCR originated in a human donor in a cohort sampled during active COVID-19. This chain joins TRBV9 and TRBJ2-7; 7 positions agree with TRBD2. The material sequenced was peripheral blood. In DNA form, the CDR3 reads TGTGCCAGCAGCGTCGGCGGGAGCTCCTACGAGCAGTACTTC. It is translated as CASSVGGSSYEQYF.